A selection of T cell receptor beta chains follows, all from one sample in a study of breast tumors, draining lymph nodes, adjacent tissues. MiXCR, applied by TCRdb to the multiplex PCR reads, yields one record per CDR3 protein. The profile covers roughly 220,000 distinct CDR3 sequences, with less than 40% appearing a single time and over 3.5% taken by the ten largest. The sample comprised axillary lymph node tissue. The receptors shown here come from a female donor with breast cancer. Some clones in this sample may be carry-over from other donors' samples. The CDR3 runs from the conserved cysteine through the conserved F or W. D genes are given only for firm matches. Clone size, where shown, is once, few, many, or a class for clones that have expanded.

J gene | D gene | V gene | clone size | CDR3 DNA | CDR3 protein
TRBJ2-1 | NA | TRBV7-3 | many | TGTGCCAGCAGACTAGGGCCAAACAATGAGCAGTTCTTC | CASRLGPNNEQFF
TRBJ1-6 | NA | TRBV9 | NA | TGTGCCAGCAGCGGATCAGGGTCAAGTAGTTCACCCCTCCACTTT | CASSGSGSSSSPLHF
TRBJ2-5 | TRBD2 | TRBV5-8 | many | TGTGCCAGCAGCCCTTCGCGCGGGAGGATCCAAGAGACCCAGTACTTC | CASSPSRGRIQETQYF
TRBJ1-2 | TRBD1 | TRBV2 | NA | TGTGCCAGCAGTGAAAACATGGGGACAGGGGTAGATGGCTACACCTTC | CASSENMGTGVDGYTF
TRBJ2-3 | NA | TRBV5-6 | many | TGTGCCAGCAGCTTGGGCACAGTCATCACAGATACGCAGTATTTT | CASSLGTVITDTQYF
TRBJ1-2 | TRBD1 | TRBV9 | many | TGTGCCAGCAGCGTAGGACAGGGGGTATTGGGCTACACCTTC | CASSVGQGVLGYTF
TRBJ2-5 | TRBD2 | TRBV7-3 | NA | TGTGCCAGCAGCTCAGCGGGGAGCTCGGCGCAGTACTTC | CASSSAGSSAQYF
TRBJ1-4 | NA | TRBV30 | NA | TGTGCCTGGAGCCGAGGAGGGGGTAGAGGTGCAACTAATGAAAAACTGTTTTTT | CAWSRGGGRGATNEKLFF
TRBJ2-1 | TRBD2 | TRBV7-8 | many | TGTGCCAGCAGGGCGCTTGCGGGAGTTTCCAATGAGCAGTTCTTC | CASRALAGVSNEQFF
TRBJ2-1 | TRBD1 | TRBV20-1 | NA | TGCAGTGCAAACGAACCGGGACAGGGCTACAATGAGCAGTTCTTC | CSANEPGQGYNEQFF
TRBJ1-3 | TRBD1 | TRBV15 | many | TGTGCCACCAGCCGACAGGGGGCTACTGGAAACACCATATATTTT | CATSRQGATGNTIYF
TRBJ2-3 | NA | TRBV19 | many | TGTGCCAGTAGTATGAGACAGGGCACAGATACGCAGTATTTT | CASSMRQGTDTQYF
TRBJ2-3 | TRBD2 | TRBV19 | many | TGTGCCAGTAGTCCCTGGGGGACTAGCGGGAGCACAGATACGCAGTATTTT | CASSPWGTSGSTDTQYF
TRBJ2-1 | NA | TRBV15 | NA | TGTGCCACCAGCAGATTCAATGAGCAGTTCTTC | CATSRFNEQFF
TRBJ1-6 | NA | TRBV6-1 | few | TGTGCCACCCAACTCCGACAATTTAATTCACCCCTCCACTTT | CATQLRQFNSPLHF
TRBJ2-6 | TRBD2 | TRBV6-6 | NA | TGTGCCAGCAGTTCACTTTTCGCCGGGACTAGCGGGGCCAACGTCCTGACTTTC | CASSSLFAGTSGANVLTF
TRBJ2-5 | TRBD2 | TRBV20-1 | many | TGCAGTGGATTTGGCGGGGGGGCCGAAGAGACCCAGTACTTC | CSGFGGGAEETQYF